Described below is a single TCR beta chain sequence and its context. Which antigen it targets is not known. No base quality information exists; no much larger clone differs at one position. These data are taken from a study of blood T cell repertoires in COVID-19 (dated by TCRdb to 2020 to 2022). Regarding the complete study: Samples from collaborators originated in the United States, Italy and Spain and spanned both the acute and convalescent phases of COVID-19. The material from the prospective study consisted of cDNA or gDNA derived from T cells, B-cell-depleted T cells, or PBMCs. The dataset comprised deeply sampled blood TCRbeta repertoires from subjects exposed to, actively infected with, or recovered from COVID-19. A freely available public database, intended as a resource for researchers studying the immune response to SARS-CoV-2, is where the repertoires were released. Samples were obtained from the ongoing ImmuneRACE study (first 160 participants) and from 1,254 subjects provided by 6 global collaborators. Nearly every sample came with metadata listing a de-identified subject ID, COVID-19 status, age in years and sex. HLA class I and class II types, where available, came from metadata supplied by the sample provider rather than from assay-based typing.

TCRbeta CDR3 regions were amplified from genomic DNA using the immunoSEQ Assay, a bias-controlled multiplex PCR. Regarding the original processing steps: The number of nucleated cells in each sample was estimated from the amplification of reference gene primers within the assay. Sequence reads were collapsed and filtered to measure the absolute abundance of every unique TCRbeta CDR3 rearrangement. For each sample, productive Simpson clonality was calculated by taking the square root of Simpson's diversity index across productive rearrangements. TCRdb holds this immuneACCESS table with in-frame rearrangements only. Some clones are missing; in checked studies, unresolved V genes explain under half, and the rest has no known cause. Clone size and the V and J calls come from that table; the DNA yielded D and trimming. The sample table holds approximately 210,000 clones, of which around 88% were seen once. Roughly 8% of the sample goes to the ten largest clones.

Overall results and qualifications from the work: The amount of clinical and demographic metadata varied by source and participant and was provided uncurated.

Looking up the germline V gene (reference sequence) yields CDR1 SGHNT and CDR2 YYREEE. For this chain, trimming is 4 bases at the V end and 6 bases at the J end, and the number of junction bases without a gene match is 11. The CDR3 starts with the cysteine, ends with the phenylalanine, and has 16 residues. The DNA shown is the 48-base CDR3, in frame from base 1. Collaborating institutions collected whole blood in K2EDTA tubes following their own protocols. Collaborator samples were shipped for TCRbeta analysis as frozen whole blood, isolated PBMCs, or DNA extracted from either sample type. Specimen: peripheral blood. Recombination linked TRBV5-4 to TRBJ2-1, and TRBD2 matches 9 of the central bases. This clonotype was obtained from a woman between 50 and 59 years old with acute or convalescent COVID-19. CDR3 reads: CASSQGGLAGPNEQFF. Read as DNA, the sequence is TGTGCCAGCAGCCAAGGCGGGCTAGCGGGGCCCAATGAGCAGTTCTTC. Where the CDR3 stops, the reference TRBV5-4 and TRBJ2-1 genes take over; the full variable domain is ETGVTQSPTHLIKTRGQQVTLRCSSQSGHNTVSWYQQALGQGPQFIFQYYREEENGRGNFPPRFSGLQFPNYSSELNVNALELDDSALYLCASSQGGLAGPNEQFFGPGTRLTVL.